Below, 14 T cell receptor beta chains from the same sample are listed, as sequenced in a study of human T cells and chemical hapten exposure. Time point here: pre-sensitization, week 0. Treatment indicated: therapeutic diphenylcyclopropenone sensitization with weekly scalp DPC. One entry per CDR3 protein, called by TCRdb with MiXCR from the RACE reads. The sample lists more than 50,000 distinct CDR3 sequences, around 7% occurring once. Sequencing was performed on whole blood, taken in connection with sensitization to the hapten diphenylcyclopropenone (DPC). Receptors originate from a woman younger than 45 with alopecia areata. Some clones in this sample may be carry-over from other donors' samples.

This clonotype was counted at least ten times. This chain links TRBV6-6 with TRBJ1-2; the D gene is possibly TRBD1 (5 bases). This CDR3 is built from 15 residues. Germline CDR1 is MNHNY and CDR2 is SVGAGI (reference sequence). V lost 0 bases and J lost 6, with 14 bases in between. The CDR3, as DNA: TGTGCCAGCAGTTACTCGCCGTTACAGGCGGATGGCTACACCTTC. This sequence encodes CASSYSPLQADGYTF.

This clonotype has more than one count but fewer than ten. A read error may explain this, as a much larger clone is one base away. This rearrangement joins TRBV5-1 to TRBJ1-2; 12 bases match TRBD1. The CDR3 sequence is 17 residues long. Germline V lookup: CDR1 SGHRS, CDR2 YFSETQ. Written as DNA, the CDR3 is TGCGCCAGCAGCAGACGGGACAGGGGGCGTTTCAACTATGGCGACACCTTC. Amino acid sequence: CASSRRDRGRFNYGDTF.

V usage is TRBV7-9 and J usage is TRBJ1-2; D not certain. CDR1 and CDR2 from the germline V gene are SEHNR and FQNEAQ (reference sequence). This CDR3 has 12 amino acids. Trimming left V 1 base short and J 7 bases short, with 7 bases between. CDR3: CASSLGVGGYTF. The DNA of the CDR3 is TGTGCCAGCAGCTTAGGGGTTGGTGGCTACACCTTC.

This clonotype was detected only a few times. The rearrangement links TRBV20-1 to TRBJ1-1, with D maybe TRBD1 (6 bases). This CDR3 region has 16 residues. The V and J ends lost 3 bases and 5 bases respectively, with 22 bases between them. Germline V gives CDR1 DFQATT, CDR2 SNEGSKA (reference sequence). The CDR3 spells CSARNPNGGAGTEAFF. The CDR3 DNA sequence: TGCAGTGCTAGGAATCCTAATGGGGGGGCTGGAACTGAAGCTTTCTTT.

This clonotype was seen a few times. The J gene is TRBJ1-5, the V gene TRBV6-2 or TRBV6-3, with D hard to call. Germline loops: CDR1 MNHEY, CDR2 SVGEGT. Trimming took off 1 base at V and 3 bases at J, with 7 bases between the two ends. The CDR3 has 14 amino acids. The CDR3 reads CASSYFENNQPQHF. CDR3 nucleotide sequence: TGTGCCAGCAGTTACTTTGAAAACAATCAGCCCCAGCATTTT.

This clonotype was seen ten or more times. The chain combines TRBV6-6 with TRBJ1-2, with a tentative D call TRBD1 (6 bases). CDR3 length: 13 residues. Germline V gives CDR1 MNHNY, CDR2 SVGAGI (reference sequence). Trimming took 5 bases from V and 8 from J, leaving 15 bases between them. CDR3 sequence: CASSHRTGFGYTF. As DNA, the CDR3 is TGTGCCAGCAGTCACAGAACAGGGTTCGGCTACACCTTC.

This clonotype was observed many times. This chain uses TRBV6-1 with TRBJ2-3; possible D gene TRBD2, 6 bases. CDR1 is MNHNS, CDR2 SASEGT, per germline. The CDR3 extends over 14 amino acids. Trimming left V 0 bases short and J 8 bases short, with 12 bases between. CDR3 DNA: TGTGCCAGCAGTGAAGCCCCGATAGCGGCTACGCAGTATTTT. Residues: CASSEAPIAATQYF.

This clonotype was seen more than once but under ten times. The rearrangement uses TRBV7-6 and TRBJ2-3; D call uncertain. Germline CDR1 and CDR2: SGHVS and FNYEAQ. The CDR3 has 14 residues. Trimming shortened V by 1 base and J by 6 bases, and 11 bases separated the two germline ends. The DNA of the CDR3 is TGTGCCAGCAGCTTAGGTGCAGGTCGGGATACGCAGTATTTT. It specifies CASSLGAGRDTQYF. Supplemented by reference TRBV7-6 and TRBJ2-3, the full variable domain reads GAGVSQSPRYKVTKRGQDVALRCDPISGHVSLYWYRQALGQGPEFLTYFNYEAQQDKSGLPNDRFSAERPEGSISTLTIQRTEQRDSAMYRCASSLGAGRDTQYFGPGTRLTVL.

This clonotype was found many times. The chain carries TRBV12-3 or TRBV12-4 and TRBJ1-5, with TRBD1 matching over 8 bases. V was clipped by 1 base and J by 4 bases; unmatched bases: 0. This CDR3 spans 14 amino acids. The CDR3 loop is CASSLGTGNQPQHF. In DNA form, the CDR3 reads TGTGCCAGCAGTTTAGGGACAGGGAATCAGCCCCAGCATTTT.

Concerning this clonotype: A much bigger clone sits one base away, suggesting this may be a read error. The chain combines TRBV20-1 with TRBJ2-7; 9 bases align to TRBD1. Unmatched junction bases numbered 18, after V lost 5 bases and J lost 4 bases. There are 17 residues in the CDR3. Germline V gene lookup returns CDR1 DFQATT and CDR2 SNEGSKA (reference sequence). CDR3 in DNA: TGCAGTGCTCTCCCCGGGACAGGGTACCCGTGGACGTACGAGCAGTACTTC. Residues: CSALPGTGYPWTYEQYF.

This clonotype was observed many times. The chain recombines TRBV10-3 with TRBJ2-5; a possible D gene is TRBD1 (6 bases). V was clipped by 8 bases and J by 1 base, with 20 bases between them. Germline V gene data show CDR1 as ENHRY and CDR2 as SYGVKD. CDR3 size: 16 residues. The CDR3 nucleotides read TGTGCCATCCAGAACGGCGTACAGGGTTTCCAAGAGACCCAGTACTTC. It specifies CAIQNGVQGFQETQYF.

This clonotype was counted at least ten times. CDR3 sequence (DNA): TGTGCCAGCCGCTTCACTTTAGATGCCGGGGAGCTGTTTTTT. It codes for CASRFTLDAGELFF. The rearrangement uses TRBV6-5 and TRBJ2-2; D remains ambiguous. Germline V gene lookup returns CDR1 MNHEY and CDR2 SVGAGI. Trimming stripped 8 bases from V and 6 bases from J, with 16 bases between. The length of the CDR3 is 14 residues.

This clonotype was seen at least ten times. The genes are TRBV5-1 and TRBJ1-2, with TRBD1 identical over 8 bases. CDR3 length: 14 residues. Trimming removed 4 bases from V and 3 bases from J; junction bases left unmatched: 5. CDR1 SGHRS and CDR2 YFSETQ come from the germline V gene. The CDR3 coding sequence is TGCGCCAGCAGCAACCCGGACAGGGACTATGGCTACACCTTC. This encodes CASSNPDRDYGYTF.

This clonotype occurred many times. V usage is TRBV18 and J usage is TRBJ2-7; either TRBD1 or TRBD2 may supply D (5 bases each). Per the germline V gene, CDR1 is KGHSH and CDR2 is LQKENI. With 6 bases removed from V and 6 bases from J, the gap between germline ends came to 21 bases. The CDR3 has 15 residues. As DNA, the CDR3 is TGTGCCAGCTCGCCTCCGGGACGGTCGGCTGGCGAGCAGTACTTC. Translated: CASSPPGRSAGEQYF.